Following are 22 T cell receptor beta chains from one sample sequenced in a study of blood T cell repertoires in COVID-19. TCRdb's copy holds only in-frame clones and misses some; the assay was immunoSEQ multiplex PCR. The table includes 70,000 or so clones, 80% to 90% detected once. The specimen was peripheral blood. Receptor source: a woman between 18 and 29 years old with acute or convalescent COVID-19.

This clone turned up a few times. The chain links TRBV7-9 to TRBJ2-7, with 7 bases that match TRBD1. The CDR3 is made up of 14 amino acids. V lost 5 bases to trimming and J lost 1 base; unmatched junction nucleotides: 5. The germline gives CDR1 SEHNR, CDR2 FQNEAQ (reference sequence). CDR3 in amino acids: CASSLGTDSYEQYF. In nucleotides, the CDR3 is TGTGCCAGCAGCCTAGGGACAGATTCCTACGAGCAGTACTTC.

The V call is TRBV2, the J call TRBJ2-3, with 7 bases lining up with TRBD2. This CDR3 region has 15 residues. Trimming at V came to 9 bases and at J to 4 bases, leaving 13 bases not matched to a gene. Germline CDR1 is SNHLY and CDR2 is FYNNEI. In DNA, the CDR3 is TGTGCCAGTCGAATGGGGCTAGCGGTTCCAGATACGCAGTATTTT. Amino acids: CASRMGLAVPDTQYF.

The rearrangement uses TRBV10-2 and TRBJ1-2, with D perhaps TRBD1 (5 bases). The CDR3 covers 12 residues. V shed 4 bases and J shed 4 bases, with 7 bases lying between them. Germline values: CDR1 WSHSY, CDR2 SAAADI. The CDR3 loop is CASSGRGYGYTF. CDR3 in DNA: TGCGCCAGCAGTGGAAGGGGCTATGGCTACACCTTC.

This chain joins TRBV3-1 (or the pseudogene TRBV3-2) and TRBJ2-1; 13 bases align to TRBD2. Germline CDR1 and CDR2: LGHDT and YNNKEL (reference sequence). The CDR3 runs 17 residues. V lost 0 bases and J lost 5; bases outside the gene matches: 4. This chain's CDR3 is CASSQDTGTSGDNEQFF. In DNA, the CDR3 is TGTGCCAGCAGCCAAGATACCGGGACTAGCGGGGACAATGAGCAGTTCTTC.

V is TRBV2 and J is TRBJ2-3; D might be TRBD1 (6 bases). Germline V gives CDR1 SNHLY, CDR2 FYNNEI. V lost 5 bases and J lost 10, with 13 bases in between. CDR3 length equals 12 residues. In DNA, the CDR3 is TGTGCCAGCAGTTTTACAGGGATGGCGCAGTATTTT. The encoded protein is CASSFTGMAQYF. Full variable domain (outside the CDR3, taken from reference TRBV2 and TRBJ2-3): EPEVTQTPSHQVTQMGQEVILRCVPISNHLYFYWYRQILGQKVEFLVSFYNNEISEKSEIFDDQFSVERPDGSNFTLKIRSTKLEDSAMYFCASSFTGMAQYFGPGTRLTVL.

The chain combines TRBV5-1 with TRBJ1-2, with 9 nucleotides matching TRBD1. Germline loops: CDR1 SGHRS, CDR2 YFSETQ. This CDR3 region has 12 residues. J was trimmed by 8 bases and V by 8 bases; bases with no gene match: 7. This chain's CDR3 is CASSTGGEGYTF. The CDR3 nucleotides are TGCGCCAGTTCGACAGGGGGGGAAGGCTACACCTTC. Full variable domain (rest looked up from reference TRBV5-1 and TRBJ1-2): KAGVTQTPRYLIKTRGQQVTLSCSPISGHRSVSWYQQTPGQGLQFLFEYFSETQRNKGNFPGRFSGRQFSNSRSEMNVSTLELGDSALYLCASSTGGEGYTFGSGTRLTVV.

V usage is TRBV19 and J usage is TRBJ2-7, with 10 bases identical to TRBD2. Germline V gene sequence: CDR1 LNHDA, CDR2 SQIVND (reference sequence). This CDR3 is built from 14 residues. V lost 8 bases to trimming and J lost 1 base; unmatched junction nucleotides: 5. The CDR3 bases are TGTGCCAGTCGTTCTAGCGGGAGTTCCTACGAGCAGTACTTC. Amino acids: CASRSSGSSYEQYF. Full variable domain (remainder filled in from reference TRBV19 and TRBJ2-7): DGGITQSPKYLFRKEGQNVTLSCEQNLNHDAMYWYRQDPGQGLRLIYYSQIVNDFQKGDIAEGYSVSREKKESFPLTVTSAQKNPTAFYLCASRSSGSSYEQYFGPGTRLTVT.

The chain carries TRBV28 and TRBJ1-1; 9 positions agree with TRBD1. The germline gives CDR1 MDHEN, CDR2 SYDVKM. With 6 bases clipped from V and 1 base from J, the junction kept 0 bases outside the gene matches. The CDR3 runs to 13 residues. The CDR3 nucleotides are TGTGCCAGCAGGGGACAGGGGAACACTGAAGCTTTCTTT. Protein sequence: CASRGQGNTEAFF.

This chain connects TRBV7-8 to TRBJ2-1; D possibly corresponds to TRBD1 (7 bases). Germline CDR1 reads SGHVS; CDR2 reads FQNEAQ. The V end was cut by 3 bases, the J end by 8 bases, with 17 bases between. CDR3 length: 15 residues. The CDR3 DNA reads TGTGCCAGCAGCTTCTCGACAGGGAGGTTCGATGAGCAGTTCTTC. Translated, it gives CASSFSTGRFDEQFF.

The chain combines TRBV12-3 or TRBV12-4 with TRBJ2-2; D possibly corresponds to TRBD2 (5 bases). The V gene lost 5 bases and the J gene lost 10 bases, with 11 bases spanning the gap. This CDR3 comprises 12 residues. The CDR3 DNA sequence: TGTGCCAGCAGTCTACTAGGAGAGGAGCTGTTTTTT. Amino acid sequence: CASSLLGEELFF.

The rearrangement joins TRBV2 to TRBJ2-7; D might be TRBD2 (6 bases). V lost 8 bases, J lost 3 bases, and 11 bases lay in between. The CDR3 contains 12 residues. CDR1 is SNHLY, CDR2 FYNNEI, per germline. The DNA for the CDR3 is TGTGCCAGCGGGACTGTTTTCTACGAGCAGTACTTC. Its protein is CASGTVFYEQYF. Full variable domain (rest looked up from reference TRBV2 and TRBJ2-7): EPEVTQTPSHQVTQMGQEVILRCVPISNHLYFYWYRQILGQKVEFLVSFYNNEISEKSEIFDDQFSVERPDGSNFTLKIRSTKLEDSAMYFCASGTVFYEQYFGPGTRLTVT.

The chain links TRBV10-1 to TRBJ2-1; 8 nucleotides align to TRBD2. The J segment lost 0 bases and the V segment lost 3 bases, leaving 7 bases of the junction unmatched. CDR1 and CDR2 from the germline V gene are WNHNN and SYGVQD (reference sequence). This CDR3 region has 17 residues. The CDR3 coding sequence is TGCGCCAGCAGTGAAGGTCCGGCGGGGGGCTCCTACAATGAGCAGTTCTTC. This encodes CASSEGPAGGSYNEQFF.

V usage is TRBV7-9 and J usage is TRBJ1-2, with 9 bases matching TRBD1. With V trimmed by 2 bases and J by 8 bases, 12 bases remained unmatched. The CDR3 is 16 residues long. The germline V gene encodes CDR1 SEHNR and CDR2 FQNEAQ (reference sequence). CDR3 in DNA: TGTGCCAGCAGCTTAACAAATACAGGGGGCGGGCCGGGCTACACCTTC. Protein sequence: CASSLTNTGGGPGYTF.

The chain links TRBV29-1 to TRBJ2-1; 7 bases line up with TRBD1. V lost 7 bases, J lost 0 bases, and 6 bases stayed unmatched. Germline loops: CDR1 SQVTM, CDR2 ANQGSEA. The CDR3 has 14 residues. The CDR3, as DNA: TGCAGCGGGAGTGACAGGGCCTCCTACAATGAGCAGTTCTTC. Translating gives CSGSDRASYNEQFF.

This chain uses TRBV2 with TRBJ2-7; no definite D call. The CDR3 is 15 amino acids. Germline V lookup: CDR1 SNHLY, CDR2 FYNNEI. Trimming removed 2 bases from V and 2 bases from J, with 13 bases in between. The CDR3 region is CASSEPLGRTYEQYF. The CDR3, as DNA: TGTGCCAGCAGTGAACCGTTGGGCAGAACCTACGAGCAGTACTTC.

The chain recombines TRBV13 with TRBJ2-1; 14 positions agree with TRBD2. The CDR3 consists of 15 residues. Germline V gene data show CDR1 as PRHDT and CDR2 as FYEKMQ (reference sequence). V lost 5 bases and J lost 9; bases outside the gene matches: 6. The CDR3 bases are TGTGCCAGCAGCGCCGGGACTAGCGGGGGCGGTGAGCAGTTCTTC. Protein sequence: CASSAGTSGGGEQFF. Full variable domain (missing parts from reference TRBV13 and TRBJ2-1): AAGVIQSPRHLIKEKRETATLKCYPIPRHDTVYWYQQGPGQDPQFLISFYEKMQSDKGSIPDRFSAQQFSDYHSELNMSSLELGDSALYFCASSAGTSGGGEQFFGPGTRLTVL.

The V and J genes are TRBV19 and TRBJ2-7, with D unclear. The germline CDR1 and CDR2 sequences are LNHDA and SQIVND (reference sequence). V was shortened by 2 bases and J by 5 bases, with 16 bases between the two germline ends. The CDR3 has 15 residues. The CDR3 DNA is TGTGCCAGTAGTATAACGGCGGCCGGCTTGGACGAGCAGTACTTC. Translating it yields CASSITAAGLDEQYF.

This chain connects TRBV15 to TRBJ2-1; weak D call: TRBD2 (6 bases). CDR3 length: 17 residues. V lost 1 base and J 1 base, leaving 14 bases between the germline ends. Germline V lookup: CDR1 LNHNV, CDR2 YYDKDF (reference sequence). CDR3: CATSRGSGEWSYNEQFF. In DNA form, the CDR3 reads TGTGCCACCAGCAGAGGATCGGGGGAGTGGTCCTACAATGAGCAGTTCTTC.

The CDR3 here is CASSLGANSPLHF. The CDR3 region has the DNA TGTGCCAGCAGCTTAGGCGCCAATTCACCCCTCCACTTT. The chain recombines TRBV7-2 with TRBJ1-6; the D is unclear. The germline V gene encodes CDR1 SGHTA and CDR2 FQGNSA. This CDR3 is 13 amino acids long. V was trimmed by 1 base and J by 7 bases, leaving 5 bases between them.

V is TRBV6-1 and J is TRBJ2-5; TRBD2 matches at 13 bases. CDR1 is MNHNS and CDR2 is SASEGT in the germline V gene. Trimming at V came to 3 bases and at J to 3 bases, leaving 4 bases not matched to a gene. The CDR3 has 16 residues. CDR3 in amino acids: CASSDPGLAGKETQYF. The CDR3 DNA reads TGTGCCAGCAGTGACCCGGGACTAGCGGGGAAAGAGACCCAGTACTTC.

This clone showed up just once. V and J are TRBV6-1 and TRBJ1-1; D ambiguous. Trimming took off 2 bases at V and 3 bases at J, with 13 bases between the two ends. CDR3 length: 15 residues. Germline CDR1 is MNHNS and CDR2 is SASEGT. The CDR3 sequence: CASSELEGQDTEAFF. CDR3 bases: TGTGCCAGCAGTGAATTAGAGGGCCAGGACACTGAAGCTTTCTTT.

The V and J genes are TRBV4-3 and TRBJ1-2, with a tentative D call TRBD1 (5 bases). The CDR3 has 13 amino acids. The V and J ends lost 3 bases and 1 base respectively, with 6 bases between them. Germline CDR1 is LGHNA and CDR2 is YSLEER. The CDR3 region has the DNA TGCGCCAGCAGCCAGACAGTTAACTATGGCTACACCTTC. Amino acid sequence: CASSQTVNYGYTF.